Listed below are T cell receptor beta chains from one sample, sequenced in a study of cytomegalovirus exposure and HLA in healthy donors. Data came from immunoSEQ multiplex PCR; TCRdb stores just in-frame clones and leaves some out. The data hold around 210,000 clones, with more than 65% observed a single time. Sample: PBMCs. The receptors were sampled from a man aged 50-59 years in good health and CMV-seronegative. Each CDR3 is given with its conserved first and last residue. Each record gives: D gene, V gene, clone size, J gene, CDR3 DNA, CDR3 protein. D genes are given only for firm matches. Clone size appears in some rows only: once, few, many, or a class for an expanded clone.

D: .
V: TRBV18
size: .
J: TRBJ1-2
DNA: TGTGCCAGCTCACCGGAGACCCTTGGGTACGGCTACACCTTC
CDR3: CASSPETLGYGYTF

D: .
V: TRBV6-1
size: .
J: TRBJ1-2
DNA: TGTGCCAGCAGTTTAGGGACACGGTATGGCTACACCTTC
CDR3: CASSLGTRYGYTF

D: .
V: TRBV4-1
size: .
J: TRBJ2-2
DNA: TGCGCCAGCAGCGCATCATCGGGTAACACCGGGGAGCTGTTTTTT
CDR3: CASSASSGNTGELFF

D: TRBD1
V: TRBV5-1
size: .
J: TRBJ1-1
DNA: TGCGCCAGCCGATCCGGGACAGGGCCCACTGAAGCTTTCTTT
CDR3: CASRSGTGPTEAFF

D: TRBD1
V: TRBV7-8
size: .
J: TRBJ1-5
DNA: TGTGCCAGCAGCCCAGGACAGGGGGCCATCAATCAGCCCCAGCATTTT
CDR3: CASSPGQGAINQPQHF

D: .
V: TRBV28
size: few
J: TRBJ1-5
DNA: TGTGCCAGCAGTTTGACCAGGGAGGTCGTTGTTAGTAAGGCCCAGCATTTT
CDR3: CASSLTREVVVSKAQHF

D: .
V: TRBV12-1
size: once
J: TRBJ2-1
DNA: TGTGCCACCCTCCAGCCCTATGCCGGGACAAAGGAGTTCTTC
CDR3: CATLQPYAGTKEFF

D: TRBD1
V: TRBV23-1
size: .
J: TRBJ2-7
DNA: TGCGCCAGTGAGACAGGGAGCTACGAGCAGTACTTC
CDR3: CASETGSYEQYF

D: .
V: TRBV5-6
size: few
J: TRBJ2-5
DNA: TGTGCCAGCAGCCCGGGAGTAGGGGAGACCCAGTACTTC
CDR3: CASSPGVGETQYF

D: .
V: TRBV5-1
size: .
J: TRBJ2-1
DNA: TGCGCCAGCAGCTTGATTGCGTCCCCCAACGGGCAGTTCTTC
CDR3: CASSLIASPNGQFF

D: .
V: TRBV5-1
size: .
J: TRBJ2-3
DNA: TGCGCCAGCAGCCCGCTTAGCGGACCCACTTTGGGCACAGATACGCAGTATTTT
CDR3: CASSPLSGPTLGTDTQYF

D: TRBD2
V: TRBV5-4
size: .
J: TRBJ2-5
DNA: TGTGCCAGCAGCTCCGGGACTAGCGATTGGGAGACCCAGTACTTC
CDR3: CASSSGTSDWETQYF

D: .
V: TRBV5-1
size: .
J: TRBJ2-5
DNA: TGCGCCAGCAGCTTGGGAGACAACCGTCAAGAGACCCAGTACTTC
CDR3: CASSLGDNRQETQYF

D: TRBD1
V: TRBV6-5
size: few
J: TRBJ1-3
DNA: TGTGCCAGCAGTAAGGACAGGTCTGGAAACACCATATATTTT
CDR3: CASSKDRSGNTIYF

D: .
V: TRBV28
size: .
J: TRBJ1-1
DNA: TGTGCCAGCAGTTTGAGACCGGGACTGAGGAACACTGAAGCTTTCTTT
CDR3: CASSLRPGLRNTEAFF

D: TRBD2
V: TRBV25-1
size: once
J: TRBJ2-1
DNA: TGTGCCAGCAGTGAATATGGCGGGAGGGCCCTCAATGAGCAGTTCTTC
CDR3: CASSEYGGRALNEQFF

D: TRBD1
V: TRBV4-1
size: .
J: TRBJ1-2
DNA: TGCGCCAGCAGCCTGACAGGGGTGGATGGCTACACCTTC
CDR3: CASSLTGVDGYTF

D: TRBD1
V: TRBV28
size: .
J: TRBJ2-3
DNA: TGTGCCAGCAGTACGACGCGGGACAGGGGCACAGATACGCAGTATTTT
CDR3: CASSTTRDRGTDTQYF

D: TRBD2
V: TRBV7-9
size: .
J: TRBJ2-7
DNA: TGTGCCAGCAGCCCCAGGACTAGCTTGGGCGAGCAGTACTTC
CDR3: CASSPRTSLGEQYF

D: .
V: TRBV14
size: few
J: TRBJ2-7
DNA: TGTGCCAGCAGCCAAGGGCCCGAGCAGTACTTC
CDR3: CASSQGPEQYF

D: TRBD1
V: TRBV6-5
size: .
J: TRBJ2-1
DNA: TGTGCCAGCAGTTACCGACAGGGGTATGAGCAGTTCTTC
CDR3: CASSYRQGYEQFF

D: TRBD1
V: TRBV7-9
size: .
J: TRBJ1-2
DNA: TGTTCCAGCAGCTCCGGACAGGGAAATTCAGGAGGCTACACCTTC
CDR3: CSSSSGQGNSGGYTF

D: TRBD1
V: TRBV7-6
size: once
J: TRBJ2-4
DNA: TGTGCCAGCAGCCCTCGGCAGGGGGCATACAAAAACATTCAGTACTTC
CDR3: CASSPRQGAYKNIQYF

D: .
V: TRBV4-2
size: .
J: TRBJ2-1
DNA: TGTGCCAGCAGCCAAGACGGGGAGATCATGATCTTC
CDR3: CASSQDGEIMIF

D: .
V: TRBV6-1
size: .
J: TRBJ1-1
DNA: TGTGCCAGCAGTGAAGAAGAGGGAGGGGTTTGGCAAAGGACTGAAGCTTTCTTT
CDR3: CASSEEEGGVWQRTEAFF

D: TRBD2
V: TRBV9
size: .
J: TRBJ2-2
DNA: TGTGCCAGCAGCTTGGAGCTAGCGGAGATTCCGAACACCGGGGAGCTGTTTTTT
CDR3: CASSLELAEIPNTGELFF

D: .
V: TRBV15
size: .
J: TRBJ2-4
DNA: TGTGCCACCAGCAGGGAGGGTGTGGGCAAAAACATTCAGTACTTC
CDR3: CATSREGVGKNIQYF

D: .
V: TRBV5-1
size: .
J: TRBJ2-1
DNA: TGCGCCAGCAGCTTGGGTGACAGGTACAATGAGCAGTTCTTC
CDR3: CASSLGDRYNEQFF

D: TRBD2
V: TRBV6-1
size: .
J: TRBJ2-3
DNA: TGTGCCAGCAGTGGGTTAGCGGGGGTAAGCACAGATACGCAGTATTTT
CDR3: CASSGLAGVSTDTQYF

D: .
V: TRBV15
size: .
J: TRBJ1-4
DNA: TGTGCCACCAGCAGAGACCACGGGGGGGCAACTAATGAAAAACTGTTTTTT
CDR3: CATSRDHGGATNEKLFF

D: TRBD2
V: TRBV7-3
size: .
J: TRBJ2-3
DNA: TGTGCCAGCAGCTCCGGGACTAGCGGGGGGACGCAGTATTTT
CDR3: CASSSGTSGGTQYF

D: .
V: TRBV29-1
size: .
J: TRBJ2-3
DNA: TGCAGCGTTGAAAGGGTAGCGGGACAGAGGAATACGCAGTATTTT
CDR3: CSVERVAGQRNTQYF

D: TRBD2
V: TRBV4-2
size: .
J: TRBJ2-2
DNA: TGTGCCAGCAGCCAAGAGGTTCACGCGGGAGTCTCCGGGGAGCTGTTTTTT
CDR3: CASSQEVHAGVSGELFF